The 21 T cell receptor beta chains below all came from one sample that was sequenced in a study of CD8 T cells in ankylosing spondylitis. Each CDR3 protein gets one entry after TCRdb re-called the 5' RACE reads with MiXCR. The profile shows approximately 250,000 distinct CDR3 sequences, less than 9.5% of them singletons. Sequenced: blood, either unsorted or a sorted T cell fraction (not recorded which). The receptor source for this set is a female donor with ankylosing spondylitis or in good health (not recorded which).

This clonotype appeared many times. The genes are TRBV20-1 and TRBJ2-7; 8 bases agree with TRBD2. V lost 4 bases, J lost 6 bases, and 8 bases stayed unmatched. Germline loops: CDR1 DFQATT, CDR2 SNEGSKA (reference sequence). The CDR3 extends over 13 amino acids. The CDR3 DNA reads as TGCAGTGCTAACCCGGGAGGGTTTTCCGAGCAGTACTTC. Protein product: CSANPGGFSEQYF.

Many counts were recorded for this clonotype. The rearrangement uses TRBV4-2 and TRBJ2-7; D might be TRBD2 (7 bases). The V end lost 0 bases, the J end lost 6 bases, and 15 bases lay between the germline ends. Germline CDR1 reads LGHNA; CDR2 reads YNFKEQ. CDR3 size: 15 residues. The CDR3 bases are TGTGCCAGCAGCCAAGAGGGGGGGGCGCGACCCGAGCAGTACTTC. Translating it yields CASSQEGGARPEQYF.

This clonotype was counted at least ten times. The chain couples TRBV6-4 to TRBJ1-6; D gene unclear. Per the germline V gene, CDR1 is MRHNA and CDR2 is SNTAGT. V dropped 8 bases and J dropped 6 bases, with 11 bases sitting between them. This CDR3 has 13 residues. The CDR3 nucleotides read TGTGCCAGCCGTGCGGCCCCTAATTCACCCCTCCACTTT. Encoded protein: CASRAAPNSPLHF.

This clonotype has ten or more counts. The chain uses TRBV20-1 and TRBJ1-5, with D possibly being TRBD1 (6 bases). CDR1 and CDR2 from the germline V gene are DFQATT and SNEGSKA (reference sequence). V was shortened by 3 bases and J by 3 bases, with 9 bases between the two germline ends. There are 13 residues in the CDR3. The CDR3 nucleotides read TGCAGTGCTAGTGGACAGTCCAATCAGCCCCAGCATTTT. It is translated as CSASGQSNQPQHF.

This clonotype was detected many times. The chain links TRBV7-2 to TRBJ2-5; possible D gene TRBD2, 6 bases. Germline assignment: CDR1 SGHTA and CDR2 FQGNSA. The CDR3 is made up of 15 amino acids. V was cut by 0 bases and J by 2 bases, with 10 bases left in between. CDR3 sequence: CASSLAASVQETQYF. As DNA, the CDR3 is TGTGCCAGCAGCTTAGCCGCTAGCGTTCAAGAGACCCAGTACTTC.

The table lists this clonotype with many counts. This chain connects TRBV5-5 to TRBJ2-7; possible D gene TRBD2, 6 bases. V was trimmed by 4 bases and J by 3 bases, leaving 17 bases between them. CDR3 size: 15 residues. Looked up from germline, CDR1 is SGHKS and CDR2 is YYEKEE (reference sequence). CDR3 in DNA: TGTGCCAGCAGCAACATGGGACGCGGGGACTACGAGCAGTACTTC. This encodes CASSNMGRGDYEQYF.

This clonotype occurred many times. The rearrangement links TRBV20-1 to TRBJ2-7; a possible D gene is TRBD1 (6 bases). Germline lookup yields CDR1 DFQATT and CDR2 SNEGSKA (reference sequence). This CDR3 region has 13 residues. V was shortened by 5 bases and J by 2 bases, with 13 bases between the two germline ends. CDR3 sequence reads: CSASRGGTYEQYF. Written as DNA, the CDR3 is TGCAGTGCTTCCAGGGGTGGTACCTACGAGCAGTACTTC.

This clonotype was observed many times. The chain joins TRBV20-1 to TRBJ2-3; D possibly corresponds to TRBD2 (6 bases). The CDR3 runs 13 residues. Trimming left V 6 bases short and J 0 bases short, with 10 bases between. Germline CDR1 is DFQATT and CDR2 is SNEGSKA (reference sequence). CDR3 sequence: CSAKGGSTDTQYF. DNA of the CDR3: TGCAGTGCCAAAGGAGGGAGCACAGATACGCAGTATTTT.

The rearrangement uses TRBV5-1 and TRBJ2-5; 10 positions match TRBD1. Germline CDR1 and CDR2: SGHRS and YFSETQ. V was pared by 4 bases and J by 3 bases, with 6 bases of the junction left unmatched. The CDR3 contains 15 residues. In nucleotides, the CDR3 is TGCGCCAGCAGCCCCCAGACAGGGGGCGAAGAGACCCAGTACTTC. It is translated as CASSPQTGGEETQYF.

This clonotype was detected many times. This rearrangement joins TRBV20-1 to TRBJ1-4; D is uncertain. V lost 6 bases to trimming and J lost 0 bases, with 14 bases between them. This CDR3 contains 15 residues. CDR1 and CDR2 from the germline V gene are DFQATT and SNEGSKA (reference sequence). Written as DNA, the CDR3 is TGCAGTGCCCCTAACCCGAGTGCAACTAATGAAAAACTGTTTTTT. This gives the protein CSAPNPSATNEKLFF.

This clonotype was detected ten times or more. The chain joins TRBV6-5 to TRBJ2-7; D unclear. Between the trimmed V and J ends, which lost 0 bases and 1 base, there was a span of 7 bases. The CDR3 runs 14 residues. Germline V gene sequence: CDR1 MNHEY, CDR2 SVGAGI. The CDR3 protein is CASSYSGPSYEQYF. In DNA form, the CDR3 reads TGTGCCAGCAGTTACTCAGGCCCATCCTACGAGCAGTACTTC.

The CDR3 DNA reads as TGTGCCATCAGTGACCCGCCGGCGGCGGAGACCCAGTACTTC. This translates into CAISDPPAAETQYF. V is TRBV10-3 and J is TRBJ2-5; D not resolved. Germline values: CDR1 ENHRY, CDR2 SYGVKD. Trimming removed 3 bases from V and 5 bases from J, with 13 bases in between. This CDR3 contains 14 residues.

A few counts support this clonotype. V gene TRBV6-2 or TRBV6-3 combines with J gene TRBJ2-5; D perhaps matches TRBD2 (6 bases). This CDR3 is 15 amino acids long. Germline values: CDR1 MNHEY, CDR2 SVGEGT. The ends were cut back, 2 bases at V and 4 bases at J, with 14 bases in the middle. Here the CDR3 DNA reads TGTGCCAGCAGTTACGTCGGGGGACGAGGAGAGACCCAGTACTTC. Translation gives CASSYVGGRGETQYF.

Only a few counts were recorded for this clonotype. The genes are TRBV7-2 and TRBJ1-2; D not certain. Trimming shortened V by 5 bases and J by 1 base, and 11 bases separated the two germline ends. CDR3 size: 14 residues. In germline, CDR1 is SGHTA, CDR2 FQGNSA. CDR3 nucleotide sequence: TGTGCCAGCAGCCCATGGGCAGATAACTATGGCTACACCTTC. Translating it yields CASSPWADNYGYTF.

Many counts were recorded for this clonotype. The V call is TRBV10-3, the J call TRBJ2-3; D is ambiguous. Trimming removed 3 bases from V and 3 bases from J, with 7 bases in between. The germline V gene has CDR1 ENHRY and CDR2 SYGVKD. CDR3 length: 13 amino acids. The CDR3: CAISERLTDTQYF. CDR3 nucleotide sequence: TGTGCCATCAGTGAACGGCTAACAGATACGCAGTATTTT.

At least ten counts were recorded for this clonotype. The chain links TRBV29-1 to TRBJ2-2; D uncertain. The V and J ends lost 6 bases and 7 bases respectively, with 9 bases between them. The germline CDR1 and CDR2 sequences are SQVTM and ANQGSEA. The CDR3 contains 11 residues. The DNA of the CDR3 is TGCAGCGTGGGGTTGGGCGGGGAGCTGTTTTTT. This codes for CSVGLGGELFF.

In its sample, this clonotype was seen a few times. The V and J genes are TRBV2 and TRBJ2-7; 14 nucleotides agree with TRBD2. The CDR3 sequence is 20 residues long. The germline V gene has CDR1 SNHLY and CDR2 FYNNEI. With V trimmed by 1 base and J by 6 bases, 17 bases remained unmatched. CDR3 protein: CASSEVSPGTSGSYRGEQYF. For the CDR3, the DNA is TGTGCCAGCAGTGAAGTCTCCCCCGGGACTAGCGGGAGCTACAGGGGCGAGCAGTACTTC.

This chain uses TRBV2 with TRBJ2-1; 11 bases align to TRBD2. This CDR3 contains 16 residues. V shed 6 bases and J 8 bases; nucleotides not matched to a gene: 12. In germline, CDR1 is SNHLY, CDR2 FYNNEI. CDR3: CASRPTGLAVAHEQFF. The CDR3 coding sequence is TGTGCCAGCAGGCCTACGGGACTAGCGGTGGCCCATGAGCAGTTCTTC.

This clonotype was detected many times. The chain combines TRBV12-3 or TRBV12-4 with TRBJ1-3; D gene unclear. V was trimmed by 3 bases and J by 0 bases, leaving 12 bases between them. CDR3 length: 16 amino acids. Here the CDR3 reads CASSLAPTFSGNTIYF. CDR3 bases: TGTGCCAGCAGTTTGGCCCCAACCTTCTCTGGAAACACCATATATTTT.

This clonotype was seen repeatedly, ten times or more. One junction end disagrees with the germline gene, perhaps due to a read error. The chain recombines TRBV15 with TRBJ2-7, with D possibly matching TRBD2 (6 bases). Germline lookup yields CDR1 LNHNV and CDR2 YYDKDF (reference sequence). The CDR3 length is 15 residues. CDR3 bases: TGTGCCACCAGCAGAGATGGTTGGTATAGGAGGGTTTGGCCCTTC. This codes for CATSRDGWYRRVWPF.

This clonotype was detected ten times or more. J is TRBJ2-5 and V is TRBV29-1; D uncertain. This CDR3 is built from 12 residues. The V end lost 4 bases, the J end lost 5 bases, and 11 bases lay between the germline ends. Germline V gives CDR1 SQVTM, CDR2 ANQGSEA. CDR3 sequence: CSVVQAMETQYF. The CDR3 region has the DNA TGCAGCGTTGTGCAGGCGATGGAGACCCAGTACTTC.